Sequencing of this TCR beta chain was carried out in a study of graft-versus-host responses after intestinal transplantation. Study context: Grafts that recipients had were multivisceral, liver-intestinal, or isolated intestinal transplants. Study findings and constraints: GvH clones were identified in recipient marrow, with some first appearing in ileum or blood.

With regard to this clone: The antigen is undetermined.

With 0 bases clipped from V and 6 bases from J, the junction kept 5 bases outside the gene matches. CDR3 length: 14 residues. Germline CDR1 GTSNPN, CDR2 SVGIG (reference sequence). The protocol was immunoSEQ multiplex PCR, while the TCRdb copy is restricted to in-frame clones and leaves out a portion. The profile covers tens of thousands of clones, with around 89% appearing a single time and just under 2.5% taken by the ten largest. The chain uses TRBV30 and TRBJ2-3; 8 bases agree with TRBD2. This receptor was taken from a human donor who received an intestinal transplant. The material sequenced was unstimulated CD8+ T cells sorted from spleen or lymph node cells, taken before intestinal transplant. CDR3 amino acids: CAWSVASGWDTQYF. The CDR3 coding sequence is TGTGCCTGGAGTGTGGCTAGCGGGTGGGATACGCAGTATTTT.